This TCR beta chain derives from a study of blood T cells in healthy people across ages. A J-beta primer mix and a sample-barcoded 5' primer were used in a second PCR of about 7 to 12 cycles. Every cDNA was tagged by a template-switch adaptor with 12 random nucleotides. Each CDR3 protein is one row after TCRdb ran MiXCR on the 5' RACE reads. The sample includes about 970,000 distinct CDR3 sequences, roughly 51% of them seen just once. Sequenced: blood. The TCR was taken from a woman aged 55-70 years in good health.

The CDR3 is CASSKQGQETQYF. The CDR3 coding sequence is TGTGCCAGCAGTAAACAGGGGCAGGAGACCCAGTACTTC. The chain has TRBV6-5 and TRBJ2-5, with 7 positions matching TRBD1. This CDR3 contains 13 residues. CDR1 and CDR2 (germline): MNHEY, SVGAGI. V dropped 5 bases and J dropped 5; count of bases not matched to a gene: 5.